The entry below gives a single T cell receptor (beta chain) sequence along with its context. Its binding antigen is unknown. Base qualities are not recorded, but no much larger clone differs from it by a single base. This record comes from a study of long-term antiretroviral therapy in people with HIV (dated by TCRdb to 2021 to 2024). About the investigation overall: The earliest samples were collected about a decade before the 2015 WHO recommendation for immediate ART, when ART was typically delayed until CD4 counts fell. Test extractions of a monoclonal T-cell line alongside 30 or so polyclonal samples showed no cross-contamination during QIAcube processing. Whether ART initiation and durable HIV suppression were associated with changes in peripheral blood TRB repertoire composition and diversity was tested in a retrospective serial study. From fewer than 35 adults with confirmed HIV infection, the cohort provided 192 cryopreserved PBMC samples, gathered serially across a mean of about six years (range 1-12). Of the 25 to 30 participants with HIV, 10 to 11 were female.

Sequencing of the TRB variable region was done with the immunoSEQ hsTCRB v3.0 assay at survey level resolution. The target sequencing depth for TRB was about 40,000-50,000 T-cell genomes per sample. Pooled TRB libraries were sequenced on an Illumina MiSeq with a v3 150-cycle kit. The authors' analysis ran thus. Repertoire analysis was run in R within a reproducible Nextflow workflow that covered QC, data transformation and analysis. LymphoSeq2, an R package for exploring AIRR-Seq data, was used to implement custom analyses. A few samples that yielded fewer than 5000 total TRB sequences were excluded, so that fewer than 250 HIV repertoires were analyzed. Among the 170 to 200 retained HIV repertoires, 55 to 60 were collected before ART initiation and 120 to 140 after ART initiation. Repertoires were downsampled to 5000 TRB nucleotide sequences, and summary statistics were averaged over 100 downsampling iterations. TRB sequences were retained for analysis only if CDR3 regions of at least seven amino acids were present. A Shannon entropy-derived clonality score and the Gini coefficient were used to measure diversity. In the repertoire networks, any two of the top 5000 CDR3 amino acid sequences were linked whenever the two sequences differed by an edit distance of one. For TRB CDR3 amino acid sequences, antigen specificity groups and MHC restriction were predicted with GLIPH2. Known CMV, EBV, HIV or tissue antigen associations were flagged by matching CDR3 amino acid sequences against VDJdb and McPAS-TCR. Pre-ART, post-ART and control groups were compared with Wilcoxon signed-rank tests and Holm-Bonferroni correction. TCRdb retrieved this table from immuneACCESS and kept in-frame rearrangements only. Not all clones are present; in checked studies, unresolved V genes account for under half, and no reason is known for the remainder. From that table come the V and J calls and clone size; the DNA was used to work out D and trimming. The sample table contains tens of thousands of clones; only one count was recorded for around 82% of them. Together, the top ten hold just under 8.5% of the sample.

Inclusion was restricted to participants for whom at least one PBMC sample before ART initiation and at least two post-ART samples were available. Every participant with HIV received treatment in the United States of America. Cryopreserved samples of about 0.95-10 million PBMC were thawed and washed before DNA extraction. At the time of the earliest PBMC sample, participants with HIV were aged between roughly 20 and 54 years. Per participant, PBMC samples came from 1-4 timepoints prior to ART initiation and 2-8 timepoints following ART initiation, for a median of 7 samples. For every participant, serial HIV viral load, CD4+ T-cell count, ART history and demographic data were obtained. Genomic DNA was extracted from unsorted PBMC with a Qiagen kit on a QIAcube, processed in batches of 12 samples. Broader findings and caveats from the paper: Unsorted PBMC were profiled instead of sorted CD4+ and CD8+ T cells because pre-ART samples had limited cell numbers. Expanded TRB clones identified before ART initiation dominated the repertoire across all time points, though the dominance fluctuated and decreased in many PLHIV after ART. A significant increase in TRB diversity was found to be associated with ART initiation, although TRB diversity was observed to remain significantly below that of transplant donor controls even after long-term ART. Inferences about post-ART repertoire changes were limited because no data were available on ART adherence, viral resistance or therapy changes. Because PBMC availability was limited, only the TCR beta chain was sequenced, with no alpha chain pairing. Narrower CDR3 length ranges were observed in HIV repertoires than in controls, and an antigen-experienced repertoire with only a slight naive shift after ART was suggested by the network structure. Samples dated from the mid-2000s to the late 2010s, and the ART regimens used may be less effective than current ones.

As encoded in the germline V gene, CDR1 is SGHVT while CDR2 is SQSDAQ. V is pared back by 2 bases and J by 1 base, with 15 bases lying between the germline termini. The CDR3 sequence holds 17 residues, the cysteine and phenylalanine included. The kept DNA is CDR3 alone, 51 bases in frame from the first base. The sequence links TRBV7-4 to TRBJ1-5; 5 matching bases give a weak D call of TRBD1. The receptor comes from a man aged 35 to 55 with HIV. The specimen comprised unsorted PBMCs, sampled 3 years after starting antiretroviral therapy. The bases read TGTGCCAGCAGCTTATGGTCCACGGGGGTCAGCAATCAGCCCCAGCATTTT. Its protein product is CASSLWSTGVSNQPQHF.